Each of the 21 T cell receptor beta chains below was sequenced from the same sample in a study of cytomegalovirus exposure and HLA in healthy donors. The data were produced by immunoSEQ multiplex PCR, yet TCRdb's version contains in-frame clones alone and is incomplete. The sample holds roughly 77,000 clones, 90% to 95% seen once. The sequenced sample consisted of PBMCs. The receptors shown here come from a woman younger than 30 in good health and CMV-seronegative.

The V call is TRBV4-1, the J call TRBJ1-2; 7 bases map to TRBD1. The CDR3 extends over 15 amino acids. V was clipped by 0 bases and J by 4 bases; unmatched bases: 5. The germline gives CDR1 MGHRA, CDR2 YSYEKL. This CDR3 reads CASSQERGPSYGYTF. In DNA, the CDR3 is TGCGCCAGCAGCCAAGAAAGGGGGCCCAGCTATGGCTACACCTTC.

This chain connects TRBV27 to TRBJ1-2; 7 bases line up with TRBD1. Germline CDR1 reads MNHEY; CDR2 reads SMNVEV (reference sequence). After removal of 2 bases from V and 1 base from J, the junction contained 19 bases not matched to a gene. The CDR3 runs to 20 residues. The CDR3 coding sequence is TGTGCCAGCAGTTTAGAAGCCCCCTCGACAGGGTGGGTGCGTAACTATGGCTACACCTTC. Translation: CASSLEAPSTGWVRNYGYTF.

J is TRBJ2-7 and V is TRBV5-1; TRBD2 matches at 9 bases. Germline assignment: CDR1 SGHRS and CDR2 YFSETQ. The CDR3 is made up of 14 amino acids. J was trimmed by 4 bases and V by 4 bases; bases with no gene match: 6. CDR3 nucleotides: TGCGCCAGCAGCCGATCTAGCGGGGCTTACGAGCAGTACTTC. This sequence encodes CASSRSSGAYEQYF.

The gene calls are TRBV30 and TRBJ2-5; D may be TRBD1 (8 bases). The J call may be faulty, since TRBJ2-7 better matches the DNA end. The CDR3 is 14 residues long. Germline CDR1 reads GTSNPN; CDR2 reads SVGIG (reference sequence). The CDR3 loop is CAWGSGTGTYEQYF. The DNA for the CDR3 is TGTGCCTGGGGAAGCGGGACAGGTACCTACGAGCAGTACTTC.

The rearrangement uses TRBV18 and TRBJ1-2; 11 bases line up with TRBD1. This CDR3 contains 15 residues. V shed 2 bases, J shed 4 bases, and the junction held 3 bases outside the gene matches. CDR1 is KGHSH and CDR2 is LQKENI in the germline V gene. The CDR3 DNA reads as TGTGCCAGCTCACCAGGGGACAGGGGGGCCTATGGCTACACCTTC. Amino acid sequence: CASSPGDRGAYGYTF.

The V call is TRBV25-1, the J call TRBJ1-2; TRBD1 aligns across 10 bases. From germline, CDR1 is MGHDK and CDR2 SYGVNS. The CDR3 runs to 15 residues. V gave up 3 bases and J gave up 5 bases; unmatched junction bases: 6. CDR3 in amino acids: CASSDDRGLGYGYTF. CDR3 bases: TGTGCCAGCAGTGACGACAGGGGGCTTGGATATGGCTACACCTTC.

The chain is built from TRBV18 and TRBJ1-1; no clear D. CDR1 is KGHSH, CDR2 LQKENI, per germline. The CDR3 spans 13 residues. Between the trimmed V and J ends, which lost 3 bases and 4 bases, there was a span of 9 bases. The CDR3 DNA sequence: TGTGCCAGCTCACCCCGGGGTTTCACTGAAGCTTTCTTT. As protein: CASSPRGFTEAFF. Full variable domain (rest looked up from reference TRBV18 and TRBJ1-1): NAGVMQNPRHLVRRRGQEARLRCSPMKGHSHVYWYRQLPEEGLKFMVYLQKENIIDESGMPKERFSAEFPKEGPSILRIQQVVRGDSAAYFCASSPRGFTEAFFGQGTRLTVV.

The rearrangement joins TRBV4-3 to TRBJ1-3; D call uncertain. The V end was cut by 0 bases, the J end by 3 bases, with 9 bases between. This CDR3 is built from 15 residues. CDR1 is LGHNA and CDR2 is YSLEER in the germline V gene. The CDR3 nucleotides are TGCGCCAGCAGCCAAGATTACACATTTGGAAACACCATATATTTT. It translates to CASSQDYTFGNTIYF.

This clone showed up just a few times. The rearrangement joins TRBV27 to TRBJ1-5; 8 nucleotides line up with TRBD1. The V and J ends lost 5 bases and 6 bases, in that order; junction bases with no gene match: 6. The CDR3 runs to 14 residues. Germline assignment: CDR1 MNHEY and CDR2 SMNVEV (reference sequence). In nucleotides, the CDR3 is TGTGCCAGCAGTCCGTCAGGGGGCAGTCAGCCCCAGCATTTT. Its protein is CASSPSGGSQPQHF.

The chain combines TRBV15 with TRBJ2-7; D not certain. Germline V gives CDR1 LNHNV, CDR2 YYDKDF (reference sequence). There are 15 residues in the CDR3. V was pared by 1 base and J by 3 bases, with 13 bases between. The CDR3: CATSRGATPFYEQYF. The CDR3 nucleotides read TGTGCCACCAGCAGAGGGGCCACCCCATTCTACGAGCAGTACTTC.

The chain is built from TRBV9 and TRBJ1-5; D call uncertain. Trimming took 0 bases from V and 5 from J, leaving 9 bases between them. From germline, CDR1 is SGDLS and CDR2 YYNGEE. There are 14 residues in the CDR3. The CDR3 sequence: CASSVEGGHQPQHF. Written as DNA, the CDR3 is TGTGCCAGCAGCGTAGAGGGAGGTCATCAGCCCCAGCATTTT.

The V call is TRBV9, the J call TRBJ1-5, with D perhaps TRBD1 (5 bases). Per germline, CDR1 SGDLS and CDR2 YYNGEE. The CDR3 has 15 amino acids. V lost 3 bases, J lost 6 bases, and 16 bases lay in between. This CDR3 reads CASSAGLDKSQPQHF. The DNA for the CDR3 is TGTGCCAGCAGCGCGGGACTGGATAAGAGTCAGCCCCAGCATTTT.

Here the CDR3 reads CASLALAKNIQYF. DNA of the CDR3: TGTGCCAGCCTGGCTCTAGCCAAAAACATTCAGTACTTC. The rearrangement joins TRBV2 to TRBJ2-4; D is unresolved. In germline, CDR1 is SNHLY, CDR2 FYNNEI. V was clipped by 8 bases and J by 0 bases, with 8 bases between them. The CDR3 is 13 residues long. The complete variable domain, with remaining parts taken from reference TRBV2 and TRBJ2-4, reads EPEVTQTPSHQVTQMGQEVILRCVPISNHLYFYWYRQILGQKVEFLVSFYNNEISEKSEIFDDQFSVERPDGSNFTLKIRSTKLEDSAMYFCASLALAKNIQYFGAGTRLSVL.

This clone came up once. The chain uses TRBV9 and TRBJ2-2; tentative D call: TRBD2 (6 bases). Trimming shortened V by 4 bases and J by 1 base, and 14 bases separated the two germline ends. Germline values: CDR1 SGDLS, CDR2 YYNGEE. CDR3 length: 16 amino acids. The CDR3 nucleotides read TGTGCCAGCAGCCCCCGACTGGGAGGGAACACCGGGGAGCTGTTTTTT. Amino acid sequence: CASSPRLGGNTGELFF.

This rearrangement joins TRBV5-1 to TRBJ1-1; D is undetermined. The CDR3 extends over 15 amino acids. Trimming stripped 6 bases from V and 0 bases from J, with 15 bases between. Germline V lookup: CDR1 SGHRS, CDR2 YFSETQ. CDR3 loop: CASTYHVLLNTEAFF. CDR3 DNA: TGCGCCAGCACCTATCACGTACTTTTGAACACTGAAGCTTTCTTT.

This clone has only one observation. The rearrangement joins TRBV5-8 to TRBJ2-7; 12 nucleotides match TRBD1. V lost 3 bases, J lost 5 bases, and 6 bases stayed unmatched. From germline, CDR1 is SGHTS and CDR2 YDEGEE. CDR3 length equals 15 residues. CDR3 loop: CASSSGTGGYHEQYF. The CDR3 coding sequence is TGTGCCAGCAGCTCCGGGACAGGGGGCTACCACGAGCAGTACTTC.

The chain joins TRBV5-1 to TRBJ2-1, with D possibly being TRBD2 (6 bases). The CDR3 has 12 residues. Germline values: CDR1 SGHRS, CDR2 YFSETQ. The ends were cut back, 7 bases at V and 7 bases at J, with 12 bases in the middle. CDR3 nucleotide sequence: TGCGCCAGCTCGACGACTAGAAATGAGCAGTTCTTC. Encoded protein: CASSTTRNEQFF.

The chain carries TRBV5-1 and TRBJ2-1; 10 bases fit TRBD2. Germline V lookup: CDR1 SGHRS, CDR2 YFSETQ. This CDR3 region has 17 residues. J gave up 9 bases and V 0 bases, and 12 bases lay outside the gene matches. The CDR3 nucleotides are TGCGCCAGCAGCTTGGCGTCTAGCGGGAGTAGGATCGGTGAGCAGTTCTTC. This gives the protein CASSLASSGSRIGEQFF.

J is TRBJ1-5 and V is TRBV6-6; no clear D gene. The V and J ends lost 4 bases and 0 bases respectively, with 4 bases between them. The CDR3 has 13 residues. Germline V gene data show CDR1 as MNHNY and CDR2 as SVGAGI (reference sequence). DNA for the CDR3: TGTGCCAGCAGTTTTAGTAGCAATCAGCCCCAGCATTTT. It encodes CASSFSSNQPQHF.

This sequence joins TRBV13 and TRBJ1-2; 10 nucleotides match TRBD1. Germline V gives CDR1 PRHDT, CDR2 FYEKMQ (reference sequence). The trim removed 6 bases at V and 6 bases at J, leaving 10 bases unmatched. This CDR3 has 15 residues. The CDR3 sequence is CASSQDRGRTDGYTF. The CDR3, as DNA: TGTGCCAGCAGTCAAGACAGGGGGCGAACGGATGGCTACACCTTC.

This clone came up once. CDR3 bases: TGTGCCAGCAGTTACTGGGGACAGGGGGTATACAATGAGCAGTTCTTC. This sequence encodes CASSYWGQGVYNEQFF. The chain has TRBV6-5 and TRBJ2-1; 11 bases agree with TRBD1. With V trimmed by 1 base and J by 4 bases, 3 bases remained unmatched. The CDR3 is 16 residues long. Per germline, CDR1 MNHEY and CDR2 SVGAGI.